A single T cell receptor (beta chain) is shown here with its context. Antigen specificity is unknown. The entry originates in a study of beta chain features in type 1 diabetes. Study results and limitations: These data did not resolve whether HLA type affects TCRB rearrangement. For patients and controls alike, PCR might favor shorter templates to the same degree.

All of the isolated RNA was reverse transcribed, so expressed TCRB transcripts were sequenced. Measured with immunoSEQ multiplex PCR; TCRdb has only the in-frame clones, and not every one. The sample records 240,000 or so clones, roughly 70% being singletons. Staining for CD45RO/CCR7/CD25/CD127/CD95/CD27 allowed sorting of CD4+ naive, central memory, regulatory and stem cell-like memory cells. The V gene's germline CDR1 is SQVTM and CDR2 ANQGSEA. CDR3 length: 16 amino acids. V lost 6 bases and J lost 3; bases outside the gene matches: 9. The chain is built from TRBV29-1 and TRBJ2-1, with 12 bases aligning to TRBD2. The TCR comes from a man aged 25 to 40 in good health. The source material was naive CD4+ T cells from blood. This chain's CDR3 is CSVGPTSGSIYNEQFF. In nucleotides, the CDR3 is TGCAGCGTGGGCCCGACTAGCGGGAGTATCTACAATGAGCAGTTCTTC.